The clone carrying this T cell receptor beta chain was counted between two and nine times. No antigen is known for it. The PCR made use of 60 Vbeta and 13 Jbeta primers. Clones were read by immunoSEQ multiplex PCR, and TCRdb kept only the in-frame ones, dropping some. The sample yields about 150,000 clones, roughly 72% seen once. This specimen comes from a study of cytomegalovirus exposure and HLA in healthy donors. At the level of the study: As released early, the data held 70 million to 100 million unique TCRs from HLA-typed donors. Study-wide findings and caveats: CMV antigen specificity of a few CMV-associated chains was confirmed in vitro. Most likely, a cluster of highly shared sequence variants arose as a sequencing artifact.

Input material: PBMCs. This clonotype was obtained from a man between 25 and 39 years old in good health and CMV-seronegative.

CDR3 in DNA: TGTGCCTCCAAAGGGAGCCATAATTCACCCCTCCACTTT. Protein sequence: CASKGSHNSPLHF. The J gene is TRBJ1-6, the V gene TRBV5-6; unclear D gene. Germline V lookup: CDR1 SGHDT, CDR2 YYEEEE. The V end lost 10 bases, the J end lost 5 bases, and 13 bases lay between the germline ends. This CDR3 spans 13 amino acids.